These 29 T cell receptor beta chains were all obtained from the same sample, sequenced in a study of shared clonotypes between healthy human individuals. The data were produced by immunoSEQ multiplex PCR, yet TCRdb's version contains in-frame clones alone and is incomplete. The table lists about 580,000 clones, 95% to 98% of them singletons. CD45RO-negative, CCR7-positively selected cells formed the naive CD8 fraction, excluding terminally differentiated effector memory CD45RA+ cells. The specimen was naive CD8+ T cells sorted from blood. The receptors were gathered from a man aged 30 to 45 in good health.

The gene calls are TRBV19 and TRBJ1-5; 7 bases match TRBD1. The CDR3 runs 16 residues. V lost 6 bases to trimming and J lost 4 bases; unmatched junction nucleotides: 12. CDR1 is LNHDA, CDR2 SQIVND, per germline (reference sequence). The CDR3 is CASRILSGQANQPQHF. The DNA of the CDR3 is TGTGCCAGTAGAATTTTGTCCGGACAGGCGAATCAGCCCCAGCATTTT.

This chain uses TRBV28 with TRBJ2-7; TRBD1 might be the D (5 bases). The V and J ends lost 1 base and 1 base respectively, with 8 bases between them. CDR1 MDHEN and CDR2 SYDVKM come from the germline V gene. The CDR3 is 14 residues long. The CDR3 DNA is TGTGCCAGCAGTTTATTTCGGACATCCTACGAGCAGTACTTC. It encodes CASSLFRTSYEQYF.

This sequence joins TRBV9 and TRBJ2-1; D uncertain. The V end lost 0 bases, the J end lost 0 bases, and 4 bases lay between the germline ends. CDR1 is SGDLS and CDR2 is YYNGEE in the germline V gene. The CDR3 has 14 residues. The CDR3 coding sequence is TGTGCCAGCAGCGTAGGGAACTCCTACAATGAGCAGTTCTTC. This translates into CASSVGNSYNEQFF.

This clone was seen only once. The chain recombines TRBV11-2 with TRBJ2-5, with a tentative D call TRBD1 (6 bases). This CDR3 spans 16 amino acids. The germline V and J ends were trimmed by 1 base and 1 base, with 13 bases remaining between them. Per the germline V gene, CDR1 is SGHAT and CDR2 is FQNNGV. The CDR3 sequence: CASSLGPGQVQETQYF. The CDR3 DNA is TGTGCCAGCAGCTTAGGGCCGGGACAAGTCCAAGAGACCCAGTACTTC.

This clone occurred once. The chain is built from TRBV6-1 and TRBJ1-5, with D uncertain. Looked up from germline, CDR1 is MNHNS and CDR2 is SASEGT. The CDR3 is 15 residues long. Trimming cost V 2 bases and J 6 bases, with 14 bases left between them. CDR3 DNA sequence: TGTGCCAGCAGTGAACAGTTGGTCAGCGGTCAGCCCCAGCATTTT. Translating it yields CASSEQLVSGQPQHF.

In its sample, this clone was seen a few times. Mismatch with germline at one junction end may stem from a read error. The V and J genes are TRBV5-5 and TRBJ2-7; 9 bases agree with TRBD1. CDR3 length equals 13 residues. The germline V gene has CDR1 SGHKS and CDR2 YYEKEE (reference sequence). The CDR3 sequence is CASSHARDRDVHF. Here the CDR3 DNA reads TGTGCCAGCAGCCACGCCCGGGACAGGGATGTACACTTC.

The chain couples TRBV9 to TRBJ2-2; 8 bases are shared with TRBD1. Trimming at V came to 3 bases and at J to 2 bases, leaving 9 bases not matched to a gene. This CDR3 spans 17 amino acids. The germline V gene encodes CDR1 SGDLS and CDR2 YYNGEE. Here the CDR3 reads CASSGPGTGVNTGELFF. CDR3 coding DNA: TGTGCCAGCAGCGGGCCCGGGACAGGAGTAAACACCGGGGAGCTGTTTTTT.

The CDR3 region has the DNA TGCGCCAGCAGCCCGACCGGGGCTAGCAATGAGCAGTTCTTC. It translates to CASSPTGASNEQFF. The chain uses TRBV4-1 and TRBJ2-1; D tentatively reads TRBD1 or TRBD2 (5 bases each). The germline gives CDR1 MGHRA, CDR2 YSYEKL. Deletions cut 4 bases from V and 6 bases from J, with 13 bases between. This CDR3 spans 14 amino acids.

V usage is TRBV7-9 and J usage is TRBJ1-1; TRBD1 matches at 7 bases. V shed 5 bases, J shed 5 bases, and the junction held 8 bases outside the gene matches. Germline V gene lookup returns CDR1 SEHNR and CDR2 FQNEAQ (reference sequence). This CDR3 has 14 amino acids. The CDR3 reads CASSPSTGETEAFF. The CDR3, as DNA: TGTGCCAGCAGCCCGTCAACAGGGGAGACTGAAGCTTTCTTT. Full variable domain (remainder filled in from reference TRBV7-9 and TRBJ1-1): DTGVSQNPRHKITKRGQNVTFRCDPISEHNRLYWYRQTLGQGPEFLTYFQNEAQLEKSRLLSDRFSAERPKGSFSTLEIQRTEQGDSAMYLCASSPSTGETEAFFGQGTRLTVV.

The CDR3 sequence: CASSFQGGGQPQHF. CDR3 DNA sequence: TGTGCCAGCAGCTTTCAGGGAGGGGGTCAGCCCCAGCATTTT. This chain uses TRBV5-4 with TRBJ1-5; possible D gene TRBD1, 6 bases. Per germline, CDR1 SGHNT and CDR2 YYREEE (reference sequence). This CDR3 has 14 residues. V was clipped by 2 bases and J by 6 bases, with 12 bases between them.

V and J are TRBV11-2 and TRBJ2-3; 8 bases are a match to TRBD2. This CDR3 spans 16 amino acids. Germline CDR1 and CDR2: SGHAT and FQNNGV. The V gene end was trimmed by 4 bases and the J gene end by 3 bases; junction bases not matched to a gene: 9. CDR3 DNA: TGTGCCAGCAGCTCCCAGCGGGAGAGACATACAGATACGCAGTATTTT. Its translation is CASSSQRERHTDTQYF.

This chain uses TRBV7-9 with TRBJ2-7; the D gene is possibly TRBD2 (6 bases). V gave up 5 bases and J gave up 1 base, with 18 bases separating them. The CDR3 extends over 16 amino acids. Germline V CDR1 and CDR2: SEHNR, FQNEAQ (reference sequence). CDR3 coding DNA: TGTGCCAGCAGCCAATCCCCCGGGACTGAGTCCTACGAGCAGTACTTC. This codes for CASSQSPGTESYEQYF.

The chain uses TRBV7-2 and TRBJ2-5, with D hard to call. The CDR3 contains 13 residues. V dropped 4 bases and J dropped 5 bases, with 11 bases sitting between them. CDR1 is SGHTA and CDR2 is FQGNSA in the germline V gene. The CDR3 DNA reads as TGTGCCAGCAGCTCATTCCTAGGGGAGACCCAGTACTTC. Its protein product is CASSSFLGETQYF.

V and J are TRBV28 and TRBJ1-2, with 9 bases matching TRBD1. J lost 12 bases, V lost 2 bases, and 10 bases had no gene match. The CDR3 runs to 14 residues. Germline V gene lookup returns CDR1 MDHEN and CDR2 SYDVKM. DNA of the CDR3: TGTGCCAGCAGTTTAATTGGGACAGGGAAAGGGGACACCTTC. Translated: CASSLIGTGKGDTF.

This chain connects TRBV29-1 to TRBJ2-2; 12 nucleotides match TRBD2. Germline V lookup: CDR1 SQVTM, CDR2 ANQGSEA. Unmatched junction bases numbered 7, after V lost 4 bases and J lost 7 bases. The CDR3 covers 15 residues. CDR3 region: CSVASGRARVGELFF. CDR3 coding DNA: TGCAGCGTTGCTAGCGGGAGGGCCCGGGTCGGGGAGCTGTTTTTT.

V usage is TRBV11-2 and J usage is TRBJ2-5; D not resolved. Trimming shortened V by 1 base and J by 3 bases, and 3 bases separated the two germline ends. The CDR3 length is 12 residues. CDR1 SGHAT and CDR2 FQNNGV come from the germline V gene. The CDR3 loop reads CASSLGEETQYF. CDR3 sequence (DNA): TGTGCCAGCAGCTTAGGAGAAGAGACCCAGTACTTC.

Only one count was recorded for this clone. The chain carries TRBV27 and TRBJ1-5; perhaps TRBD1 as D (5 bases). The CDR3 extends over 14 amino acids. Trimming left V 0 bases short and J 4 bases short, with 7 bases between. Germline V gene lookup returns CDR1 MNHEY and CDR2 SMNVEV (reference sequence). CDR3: CASSLSGANQPQHF. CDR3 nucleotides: TGTGCCAGCAGTTTATCAGGGGCTAATCAGCCCCAGCATTTT.

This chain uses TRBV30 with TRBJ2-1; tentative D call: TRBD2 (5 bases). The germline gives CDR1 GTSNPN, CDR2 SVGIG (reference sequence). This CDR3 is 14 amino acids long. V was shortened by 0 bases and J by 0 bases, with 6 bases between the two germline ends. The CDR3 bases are TGTGCCTGGAGTGTAGCGGACTCCTACAATGAGCAGTTCTTC. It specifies CAWSVADSYNEQFF.

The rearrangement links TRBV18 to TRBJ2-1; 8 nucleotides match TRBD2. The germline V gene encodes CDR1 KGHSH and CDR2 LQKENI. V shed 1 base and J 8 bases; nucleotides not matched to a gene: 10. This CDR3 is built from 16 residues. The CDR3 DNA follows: TGTGCCAGCTCACCACGAATGGGACTAGGGATGCATGAGCAGTTCTTC. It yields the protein CASSPRMGLGMHEQFF.

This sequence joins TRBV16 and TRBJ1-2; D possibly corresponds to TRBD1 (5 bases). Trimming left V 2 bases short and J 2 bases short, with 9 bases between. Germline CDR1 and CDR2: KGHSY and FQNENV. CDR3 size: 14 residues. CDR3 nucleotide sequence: TGTGCCAGCAGCCAAATAGGGGTAAACTATGGCTACACCTTC. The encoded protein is CASSQIGVNYGYTF.

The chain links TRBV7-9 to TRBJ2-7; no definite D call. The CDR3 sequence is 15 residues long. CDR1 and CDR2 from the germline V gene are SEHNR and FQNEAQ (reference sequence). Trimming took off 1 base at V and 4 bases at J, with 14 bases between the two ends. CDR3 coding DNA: TGTGCCAGCAGCTTAGTAGGGATGGGCTTGTACGAGCAGTACTTC. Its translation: CASSLVGMGLYEQYF.

The CDR3 DNA reads TGTGCCACCAGCACCCAATCTAGCGGTAGCTCCTACGAGCAGTACTTC. Translation: CATSTQSSGSSYEQYF. The genes are TRBV15 and TRBJ2-5; 7 nucleotides line up with TRBD2. The end of the DNA aligns better with TRBJ2-7, so the J call may be wrong. Germline lookup yields CDR1 LNHNV and CDR2 YYDKDF (reference sequence). The CDR3 spans 16 residues.

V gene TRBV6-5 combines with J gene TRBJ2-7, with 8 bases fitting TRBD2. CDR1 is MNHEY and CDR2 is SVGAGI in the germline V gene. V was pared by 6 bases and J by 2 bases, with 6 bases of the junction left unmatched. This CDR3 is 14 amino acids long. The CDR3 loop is CASSPGGTAYEQYF. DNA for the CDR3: TGTGCCAGCAGCCCGGGGGGGACTGCCTACGAGCAGTACTTC.

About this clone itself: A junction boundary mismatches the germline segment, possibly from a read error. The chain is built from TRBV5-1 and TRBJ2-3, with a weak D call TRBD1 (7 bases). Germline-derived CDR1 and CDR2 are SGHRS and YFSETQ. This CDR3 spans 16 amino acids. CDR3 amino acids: CASRDHGGGLTNTQYF. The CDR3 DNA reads TGCGCCAGCAGGGATCACGGAGGGGGCCTCACAAATACGCAGTATTTT.

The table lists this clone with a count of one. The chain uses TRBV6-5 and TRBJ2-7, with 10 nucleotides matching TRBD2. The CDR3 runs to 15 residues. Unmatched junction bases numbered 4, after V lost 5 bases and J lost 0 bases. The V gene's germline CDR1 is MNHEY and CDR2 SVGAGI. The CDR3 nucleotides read TGTGCCAGCAGTCAACTAGCGGGAAGCTCCTACGAGCAGTACTTC. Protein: CASSQLAGSSYEQYF.

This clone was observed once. In DNA form, the CDR3 reads TGTGCCAGCAGACCATACGGGTCCAATGAGCAGTTCTTC. Residues: CASRPYGSNEQFF. This sequence joins TRBV6-5 and TRBJ2-1; unclear D gene. The CDR3 runs 13 residues. The germline V gene has CDR1 MNHEY and CDR2 SVGAGI. V was shortened by 6 bases and J by 6 bases, with 12 bases between the two germline ends.

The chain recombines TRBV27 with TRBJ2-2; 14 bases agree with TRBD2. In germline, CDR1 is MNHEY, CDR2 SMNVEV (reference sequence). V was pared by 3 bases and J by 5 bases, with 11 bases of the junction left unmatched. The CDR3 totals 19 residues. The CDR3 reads CASSFHLPGLAGETGELFF. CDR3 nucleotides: TGTGCCAGCAGTTTCCACCTACCGGGACTAGCGGGAGAAACCGGGGAGCTGTTTTTT.

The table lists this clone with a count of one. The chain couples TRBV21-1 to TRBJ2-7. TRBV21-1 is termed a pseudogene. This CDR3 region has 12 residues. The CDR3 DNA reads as TGTGCCAGCAGCAAAGAGGCAGACGAGCAGTACTTC. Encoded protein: CASSKEADEQYF.

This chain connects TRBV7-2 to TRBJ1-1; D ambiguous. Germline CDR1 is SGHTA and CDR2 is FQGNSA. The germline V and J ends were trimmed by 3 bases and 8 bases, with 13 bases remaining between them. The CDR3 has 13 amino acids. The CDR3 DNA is TGTGCCAGCAGCTTCGTGGCGGTTCGGGAAGCTTTCTTT. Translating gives CASSFVAVREAFF.